This is a list of T cell receptor beta chains from one sample in a study of T-cell memory formation after mild COVID-19. Each CDR3 protein gets one entry after TCRdb re-called the 5' RACE reads with MiXCR. This sample has about 50,000 distinct CDR3 sequences, with under 7.5% found just once. Sequenced sample: PBMCs or a T cell subset sorted from them (not recorded which). The origin of the receptors is a man younger than 35 who had mild COVID-19 (a few samples of this study predate the infection). Cell type and time point are not known. Each CDR3 is given with its conserved first and last residue. D genes are given only for firm matches. Only part of the rows carry a size: once, few, many, or a class if the clone is expanded.

J gene	V gene	clone size	D gene	CDR3 protein	CDR3 DNA
TRBJ2-5	TRBV5-1	-	-	CASFGGPQETQYF	TGCGCCAGCTTCGGGGGACCCCAAGAGACCCAGTACTTC
TRBJ2-3	TRBV9	many	TRBD2	CASSLRLAGGPDTQYF	TGTGCCAGCAGCCTCCGACTGGCGGGGGGGCCAGATACGCAGTATTTT
TRBJ2-3	TRBV5-1	few	-	CASSFQGRPSTDTQYF	TGCGCCAGCAGCTTCCAAGGGAGACCTAGCACAGATACGCAGTATTTT
TRBJ2-4	TRBV6-6	many	TRBD2	CASSYGLAAFGYF	TGTGCCAGCAGTTATGGGCTAGCGGCCTTTGGGTACTTC
TRBJ2-7	TRBV4-3	many	TRBD1	CASSQETGSEQYF	TGCGCCAGCAGCCAGGAGACAGGGTCCGAGCAGTACTTC
TRBJ2-7	TRBV7-2	few	-	CASSPRVDSYEQYF	TGTGCCAGCAGCCCCCGGGTCGACTCCTACGAGCAGTACTTC
TRBJ2-7	TRBV7-9	-	-	CASSLGGFSYEQYF	TGTGCCAGCAGCTTAGGTGGGTTCTCCTACGAGCAGTACTTC
TRBJ2-1	TRBV20-1	-	-	CSASLPRWNEQFF	TGCAGTGCTAGTCTTCCTCGGTGGAATGAGCAGTTCTTC
TRBJ2-3	TRBV5-6	medium-sized	-	CASSLTDGNRVDTQYF	TGTGCCAGCAGCTTGACGGACGGGAACCGAGTAGATACGCAGTATTTT
TRBJ2-1	TRBV20-1	few	-	CSARDLQGGYNEQFF	TGCAGTGCTAGAGATCTCCAGGGTGGGTACAATGAGCAGTTCTTC
TRBJ1-1	TRBV11-2	-	-	CASSLSGATEAFF	TGTGCCAGCAGCTTGAGTGGGGCCACTGAAGCTTTCTTT
TRBJ2-1	TRBV7-6	many	TRBD2	CASSKRASGGEYNEQFF	TGTGCCAGCAGCAAGCGGGCTAGCGGGGGCGAATACAATGAGCAGTTCTTC
TRBJ2-5	TRBV4-1	few	TRBD1	CASSPTQGAETQYF	TGCGCCAGCAGCCCCACCCAGGGGGCAGAGACCCAGTACTTC
TRBJ1-1	TRBV20-1	many	-	CSAARGNTEAFF	TGCAGTGCGGCACGGGGGAACACTGAAGCTTTCTTT
TRBJ1-6	TRBV4-3	-	-	CASSQVLGSAGSPLHF	TGCGCCAGCAGCCAAGTCCTGGGGTCTGCGGGGTCACCCCTCCACTTT
TRBJ2-5	TRBV7-2	many	TRBD2	CASSRDSGGSPQYF	TGTGCCAGCAGCAGAGATAGCGGGGGCTCACCCCAGTACTTC
TRBJ2-1	TRBV7-3	many	TRBD1	CASSSQGTYNEQFF	TGTGCCAGCAGCTCACAGGGGACCTACAATGAGCAGTTCTTC
TRBJ2-1	TRBV25-1	-	TRBD1	CASRGQGRYNEQFF	TGTGCCAGCAGAGGACAGGGACGCTACAATGAGCAGTTCTTC
TRBJ2-1	TRBV6-6	many	-	CASSYSLVSYNEQFF	TGTGCCAGCAGTTACTCTCTGGTCTCCTACAATGAGCAGTTCTTC
TRBJ1-4	TRBV20-1	few	TRBD1	CSAREKPGQGPLARYEKLFF	TGCAGTGCTAGAGAAAAACCGGGACAGGGTCCCCTGGCGCGTTATGAAAAACTGTTTTTT
TRBJ1-5	TRBV18	few	-	CASSPTGINQPQHF	TGTGCCAGCTCACCAACGGGTATCAATCAGCCCCAGCATTTT
TRBJ2-3	TRBV12-3/TRBV12-4	-	-	CASSFAAGATSTDTQYF	TGTGCCAGCAGTTTTGCGGCGGGGGCGACGAGCACAGATACGCAGTATTTT
TRBJ2-3	TRBV12-3/TRBV12-4	-	-	CASSLMGELQYF	TGTGCCAGCAGTTTAATGGGGGAGTTGCAGTATTTT
TRBJ2-1	TRBV6-2/TRBV6-3	few	-	CASSEQASYNEQFF	TGTGCCAGCAGCGAACAGGCCTCCTACAATGAGCAGTTCTTC
TRBJ2-3	TRBV5-1	medium-sized	-	CASSLVGLGSADTQYF	TGCGCCAGCAGCTTGGTTGGATTGGGGTCCGCAGATACGCAGTATTTT
TRBJ1-1	TRBV5-1	many	-	CASSLGGWGNTEAFF	TGCGCCAGCAGCTTGGGCGGATGGGGGAACACTGAAGCTTTCTTT
TRBJ2-2	TRBV4-1	many	-	CASRPDSYGELFF	TGCGCCAGCAGACCAGACTCCTACGGGGAGCTGTTTTTT
TRBJ2-5	TRBV7-8	few	-	CASSLRGRGKETQYF	TGTGCCAGCAGCTTACGCGGTAGGGGTAAGGAGACCCAGTACTTC
TRBJ2-1	TRBV7-9	many	-	CASSLNGYNEQFF	TGTGCCAGCAGCTTAAATGGCTACAATGAGCAGTTCTTC
TRBJ2-7	TRBV4-3	many	-	CASSPGQEPYEQYF	TGCGCCAGCAGCCCCGGCCAGGAGCCCTACGAGCAGTACTTC
TRBJ1-1	TRBV7-6	many	-	CASSSQAGTEAFF	TGTGCCAGCAGCTCCCAGGCGGGAACTGAAGCTTTCTTT
TRBJ2-7	TRBV5-1	-	-	CASSLEAPSNEQYF	TGCGCCAGCAGCTTGGAGGCTCCTTCAAACGAGCAGTACTTC
TRBJ1-1	TRBV14	few	TRBD1	CASSLGTGISEAFF	TGTGCCAGCAGCCTTGGGACAGGGATCTCTGAAGCTTTCTTT
TRBJ2-2	TRBV4-3	many	-	CASSRRGNTGELFF	TGCGCCAGCAGCCGTAGGGGGAACACCGGGGAGCTGTTTTTT
TRBJ2-2	TRBV5-5	few	-	CASGRDTGELFF	TGTGCCAGCGGACGGGACACCGGGGAGCTGTTTTTT
TRBJ1-4	TRBV5-1	-	-	CASSLFPLRSTPEGKLFF	TGCGCCAGCAGCTTGTTCCCCTTGAGAAGCACTCCCGAAGGAAAACTGTTTTTT
TRBJ1-5	TRBV6-2/TRBV6-3	-	-	CASSYPYEGRQPQHF	TGTGCCAGCAGTTATCCATACGAGGGGAGGCAGCCCCAGCATTTT
TRBJ2-1	TRBV29-1	many	TRBD2	CSVDSLAGTGEQFF	TGCAGCGTTGATAGTCTAGCGGGGACGGGAGAGCAGTTCTTC
TRBJ1-1	TRBV11-2	-	-	CASSLSGRGRGEAFF	TGTGCCAGCAGCTTGAGTGGAAGAGGACGGGGTGAAGCTTTCTTT
TRBJ2-1	TRBV12-3/TRBV12-4	few	TRBD2	CASGNPGLAVPEQFF	TGTGCCAGCGGGAACCCGGGACTAGCGGTCCCCGAGCAGTTCTTC
TRBJ1-4	TRBV6-5	few	-	CASSSRGGTNEKLFF	TGTGCCAGCAGTTCCCGGGGGGGAACTAATGAAAAACTGTTTTTT
TRBJ1-4	TRBV15	few	-	CATSGGTLLGEKLFF	TGTGCCACCAGCGGCGGGACACTTCTAGGAGAAAAACTGTTTTTT
TRBJ2-3	TRBV19	-	-	CASRVADTQYF	TGTGCCAGTAGGGTCGCGGATACGCAGTATTTT
TRBJ1-4	TRBV12-3/TRBV12-4	-	TRBD1	CASRAGQSNEKLFF	TGTGCCAGCAGGGCGGGACAGAGTAATGAAAAACTGTTTTTT
TRBJ2-2	TRBV6-5	-	-	CASSSKGLSNTGELFF	TGTGCCAGCAGTTCCAAGGGCCTTTCGAACACCGGGGAGCTGTTTTTT
TRBJ1-2	TRBV5-1	few	TRBD1	CASSWTGQGARDGYTF	TGCGCCAGCAGCTGGACTGGACAGGGGGCGCGGGATGGCTACACCTTC
TRBJ2-7	TRBV13	many	-	CASSLERPGASSYEQYF	TGTGCCAGCAGCTTAGAACGCCCGGGTGCTAGCTCCTACGAGCAGTACTTC
TRBJ2-1	TRBV7-2	many	TRBD2	CASSLSVLAGGRDEQFF	TGTGCCAGCAGCTTATCAGTTCTAGCGGGGGGGCGCGATGAGCAGTTCTTC
TRBJ2-1	TRBV6-5	-	-	CASSRESFSYNEQFF	TGTGCCAGCAGTAGGGAGAGCTTCTCCTACAATGAGCAGTTCTTC
TRBJ1-1	TRBV6-5	many	TRBD1	CASSLYRGTEAFF	TGTGCCAGCAGTTTGTACAGGGGCACTGAAGCTTTCTTT
TRBJ1-1	TRBV7-3	many	-	CASSLEGNYHRTTEAFF	TGTGCCAGCAGCTTAGAAGGGAACTATCACCGAACCACTGAAGCTTTCTTT
TRBJ2-2	TRBV7-2	many	-	CASSGGILAGELFF	TGTGCCAGCAGCGGAGGGATTTTGGCCGGGGAGCTGTTTTTT
TRBJ1-2	TRBV6-5	-	TRBD1	CASSKDRDYGYTF	TGTGCCAGCAGCAAGGACAGGGATTATGGCTACACCTTC
TRBJ2-1	TRBV6-6	few	-	CASSSSVNEQFF	TGTGCCAGCAGCAGTAGTGTGAATGAGCAGTTCTTC
TRBJ1-4	TRBV6-5	few	-	CASSYRRGRDEKLFF	TGTGCCAGCAGTTACCGGCGGGGGCGAGATGAAAAACTGTTTTTT
TRBJ1-1	TRBV3-1	-	-	CASSQVGEAFF	TGTGCCAGCAGCCAAGTGGGTGAAGCTTTCTTT